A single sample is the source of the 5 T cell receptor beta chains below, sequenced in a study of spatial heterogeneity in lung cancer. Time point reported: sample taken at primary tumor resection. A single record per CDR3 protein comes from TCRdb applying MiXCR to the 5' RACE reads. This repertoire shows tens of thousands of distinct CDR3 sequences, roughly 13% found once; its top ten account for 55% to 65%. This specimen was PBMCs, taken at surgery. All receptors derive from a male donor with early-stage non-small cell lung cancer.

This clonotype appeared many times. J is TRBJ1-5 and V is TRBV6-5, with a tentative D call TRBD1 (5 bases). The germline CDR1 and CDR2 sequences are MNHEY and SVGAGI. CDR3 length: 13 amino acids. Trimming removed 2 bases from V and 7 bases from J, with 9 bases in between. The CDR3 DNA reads TGTGCCAGCAGTTACGGGGACGCGCAGCCCCAGCATTTT. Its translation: CASSYGDAQPQHF.

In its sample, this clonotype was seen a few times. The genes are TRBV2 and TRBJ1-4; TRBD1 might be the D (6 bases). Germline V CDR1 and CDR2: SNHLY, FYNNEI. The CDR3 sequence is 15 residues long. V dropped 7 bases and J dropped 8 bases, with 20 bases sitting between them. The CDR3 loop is CASTRIRGGWEKLFF. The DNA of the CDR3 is TGTGCCAGCACCCGAATTAGGGGGGGCTGGGAAAAACTGTTTTTT.

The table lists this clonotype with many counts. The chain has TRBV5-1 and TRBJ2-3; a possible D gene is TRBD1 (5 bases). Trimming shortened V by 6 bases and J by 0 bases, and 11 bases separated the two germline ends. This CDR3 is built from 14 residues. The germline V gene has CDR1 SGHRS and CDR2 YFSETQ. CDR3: CASTVTVSTDTQYF. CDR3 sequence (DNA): TGCGCCAGCACTGTGACAGTTAGCACAGATACGCAGTATTTT.

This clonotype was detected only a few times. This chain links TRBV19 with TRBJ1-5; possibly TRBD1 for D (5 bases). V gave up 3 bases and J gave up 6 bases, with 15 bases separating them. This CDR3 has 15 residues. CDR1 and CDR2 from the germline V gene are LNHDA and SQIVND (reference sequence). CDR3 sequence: CASSISSRVGQPQHF. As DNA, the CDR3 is TGTGCCAGTAGTATCTCGAGCAGGGTAGGTCAGCCCCAGCATTTT.

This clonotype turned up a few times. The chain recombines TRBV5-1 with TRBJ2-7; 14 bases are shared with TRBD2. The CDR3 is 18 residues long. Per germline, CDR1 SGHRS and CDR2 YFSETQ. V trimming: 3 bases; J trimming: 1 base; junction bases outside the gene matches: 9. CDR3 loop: CASSSGLAGVHWSYEQYF. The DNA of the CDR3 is TGCGCCAGCAGCTCGGGACTAGCGGGAGTTCATTGGTCCTACGAGCAGTACTTC.